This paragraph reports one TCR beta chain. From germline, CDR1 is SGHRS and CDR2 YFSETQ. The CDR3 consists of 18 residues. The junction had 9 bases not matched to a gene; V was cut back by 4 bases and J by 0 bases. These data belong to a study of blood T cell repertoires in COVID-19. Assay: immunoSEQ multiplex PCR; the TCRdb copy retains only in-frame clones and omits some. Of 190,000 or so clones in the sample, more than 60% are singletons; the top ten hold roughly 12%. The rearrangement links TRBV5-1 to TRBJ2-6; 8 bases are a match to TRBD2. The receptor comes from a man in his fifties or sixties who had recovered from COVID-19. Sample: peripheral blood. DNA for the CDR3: TGCGCCAGCAGCACTACCGGGACTAGAGGCTCTGGGGCCAACGTCCTGACTTTC. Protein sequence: CASSTTGTRGSGANVLTF.